This TCR beta chain was sequenced during a study of molecular identifiers for immune sequencing clone quantification (dated by TCRdb to the late 2010s). Regarding the research as a whole: In a replicate experiment, RNA from roughly 18,000 or 92,000 naive CD8 T cells was split into five aliquots, four of which were sequenced. The study was a methods study using CD8 T cells to benchmark molecular-identifier clustering-based TCR repertoire sequencing (MIDCIRS) and TCR RNA copy counting.

The library was made by PCR. TCRdb records NextSeq 500 as the sequencer. Bulk TCR libraries were made following a previously described method, with the TCR primers given in Table S5. Total RNA was purified with the Qiagen AllPrep DNA/RNA kit. Before analysis, reads from multiple sequencing runs of the same library were pooled. The authors processed their data as follows. Reads were retained only if their TCR constant sequence matched exactly, and those retained reads were trimmed to 150 nt and grouped according to their 12-nt molecular barcodes. Within each barcode group, reads were sub-clustered at a 15% Levenshtein threshold, and quality-weighted consensus sequences were built per RNA molecule. Non-functional sequences were discarded, and so were lower-count sequences lying one edit away from another sequence. On the basis of fitting two negative binomial distributions, barcode sub-clusters with fewer than 20% of the maximum read count were discarded. TCRdb trimmed the raw reads at Q25, called clones with MiXCR and kept productive beta chains. Rows matching on CDR3 protein sequence are summarized as one entry with the most common DNA and genes. The authors' filters were not applied to this entry. This sample comprises about 320,000 distinct CDR3 sequences, roughly a quarter of them detected only once. Of the sample, 0.74% is held by the ten largest clones.

This clonotype showed up many times. Its target antigen remains unknown. Base qualities were left out, and no much larger clone turns up one base away. The CDR3 spans 13 residues, from the cysteine through the phenylalanine. Only the CDR3 region is kept as DNA, spanning 39 bases read in frame from base 1. The germline V gene specifies SNHLY as CDR1 and FYNNEI as CDR2. Trimming costs V 7 bases and J 0 bases, and their ends lie 9 bases apart. Summary of the overall study and its limitations: The sizes of highly expanded clones could end up underestimated when identical TCR molecules share a barcode. In CMV-specific effector cells, clones with more than 20 RNA copies accounted for over 97% of molecules, whereas in naive cells such clones accounted for under 1%. When barcode sub-clustering was not used, chimeric consensus sequences inflated TCR diversity, with chimeras reaching as high as 47%. Naive libraries contained spiked-in Jurkat TCR RNA (around eleven copies' worth), which is not part of the donor repertoire. Modeling gave 3 to 3.5 recovered TCR RNA copies per cell versus approximately 10 by digital PCR, implying approximately 30% capture efficiency. Spiked-in Jurkat TCR RNA equal to a single cell's worth was reported to be detectable even within 1,100,000 naive CD8 T cells.

Libraries of naive CD8 T cells were generated from around 20,000 to 1,000,000 sorted cells, with 10%, 30% or 50% of the purified RNA used. Naive CD8 T cells were FACS-sorted as CD8+CD4-CCR7+CD45RA+ on a BD FACSAria II into RLT Plus buffer. Approximately nine TCR copies' worth of Jurkat RNA were spiked into roughly 17,000-1,100,000 naive CD8 T cell samples to test detection sensitivity. Enrichment of CD8 T cells was performed with RosetteSep CD8+ T Cell Enrichment Cocktail and Ficoll-Paque, after which ACK red cell lysis was carried out. This TCR came from a human donor in good health. Some libraries in this study had Jurkat cell RNA spiked in. The sequenced material came from naive CD8+ T cells from blood, with Jurkat cell RNA spiked in. The cell subset or site label, as the study defines it: FACS-sorted CD8+CD4-CCR7+CD45RA+ naive T cells. This chain is built from TRBV2 and TRBJ1-1; too little of a D gene remains to name it. The bases read TGTGCCAGCATCACACCGTTGAACACTGAAGCTTTCTTT. Translated, this is CASITPLNTEAFF.